These 9 T cell receptor beta chains originate from one sample sequenced in a study of regulatory T cells in long-lasting Graves disease (dated by TCRdb to the early 2020s). Receptor libraries were prepared by multiplex PCR. Sequencing took place on an Illumina HiSeq 4000. TCR beta libraries were built with iRepertoire HTBI primers and Arm-PCR amplification of CDR3 regions. In TCRdb, the public reads were trimmed at Q25 with fastp and aligned with MiXCR, with productive beta chains retained. Every entry covers one CDR3 protein and lists the most common genes and DNA from its rows. This sample lists about 470,000 distinct CDR3 sequences; 20% to 25% were detected once. Approximately 8% of the sample belongs to the ten largest clones. The sample's time point label is to be understood as: persistent/refractory GD, antithyroid drugs over 5 years with positive TRAb. For both TCR sequencing and RNA sequencing, RNA was extracted from PBMCs in TRIzol.

The specimen comprised peripheral blood mononuclear cells (PBMCs), sampled when the disease was refractory, from a patient treated with antithyroid drugs. Every receptor here comes from a female donor with Graves disease.

For the CDR3, the DNA is TGTGCCACCAGTGTCAGGCCTTACTACGAGCAGTACTTC. This codes for CATSVRPYYEQYF. The V and J genes are TRBV24-1 and TRBJ2-7, with D unclear. Germline lookup yields CDR1 KGHDR and CDR2 SFDVKD. The V gene lost 5 bases and the J gene lost 3 bases, with 10 bases spanning the gap. The CDR3 length is 13 residues.

This clonotype came up many times. The chain couples TRBV2 to TRBJ1-4; TRBD1 might be the D (5 bases). Germline V CDR1 and CDR2: SNHLY, FYNNEI. V lost 7 bases and J lost 8, with 20 bases in between. The CDR3 is made up of 15 amino acids. The CDR3 is CASTGLTTETEKLFF. The CDR3, as DNA: TGTGCCAGCACAGGGCTGACCACGGAGACGGAAAAACTGTTTTTT.

J is TRBJ1-3 and V is TRBV19; D ambiguous. From germline, CDR1 is LNHDA and CDR2 SQIVND (reference sequence). The CDR3 is made up of 15 amino acids. Trimming took 3 bases from V and 0 from J, leaving 9 bases between them. DNA for the CDR3: TGTGCCAGTAGTATCTTGGACTTCTCTGGAAACACCATATATTTT. Translating it yields CASSILDFSGNTIYF. The full variable domain, completed using reference TRBV19 and TRBJ1-3, is DGGITQSPKYLFRKEGQNVTLSCEQNLNHDAMYWYRQDPGQGLRLIYYSQIVNDFQKGDIAEGYSVSREKKESFPLTVTSAQKNPTAFYLCASSILDFSGNTIYFGEGSWLTVV.

This clonotype was found a few times. This rearrangement joins TRBV6-5 to TRBJ2-7; D might be TRBD1 or TRBD2, each matching 6 bases. Trimming shortened V by 0 bases and J by 10 bases, and 13 bases separated the two germline ends. Germline V gene sequence: CDR1 MNHEY, CDR2 SVGAGI. The CDR3 runs to 13 residues. Here the CDR3 DNA reads TGTGCCAGCAGTTACTCGGAAAGGGGGGATCAGTACTTC. It translates to CASSYSERGDQYF.

V is TRBV6-1 and J is TRBJ2-2; no clear D gene. The CDR3 contains 14 residues. The ends were cut back, 7 bases at V and 0 bases at J, with 9 bases in the middle. The germline V gene has CDR1 MNHNS and CDR2 SASEGT. The CDR3, as DNA: TGTGCCAGCAACCCGACTTCGAACACCGGGGAGCTGTTTTTT. Residues: CASNPTSNTGELFF.

The chain combines TRBV7-2 with TRBJ2-5; D unclear. Germline CDR1 and CDR2: SGHTA and FQGNSA. This CDR3 has 15 residues. V lost 4 bases and J lost 0, with 12 bases in between. The CDR3 DNA reads TGTGCCAGCAGCTGGGTCGGCCAGTACCAAGAGACCCAGTACTTC. Its translation is CASSWVGQYQETQYF.

This clonotype was seen many times. The V and J genes are TRBV6-1 and TRBJ2-4, with a tentative D call TRBD1 (5 bases). The CDR3 sequence is 16 residues long. The V end was cut by 7 bases, the J end by 0 bases, with 16 bases between. The V gene's germline CDR1 is MNHNS and CDR2 SASEGT. CDR3 sequence: CASNLGPGQAKNIQYF. DNA for the CDR3: TGTGCCAGCAACCTAGGTCCAGGACAAGCCAAAAACATTCAGTACTTC.

This chain uses TRBV19 with TRBJ2-7; 12 bases agree with TRBD1. CDR1 LNHDA and CDR2 SQIVND come from the germline V gene (reference sequence). V gave up 3 bases and J gave up 6 bases; unmatched junction bases: 9. The CDR3 loop spans 16 amino acids. CDR3 amino acids: CASSMTAGQGASEQYF. The CDR3 DNA sequence: TGTGCCAGTAGTATGACCGCGGGACAGGGGGCATCCGAGCAGTACTTC. Combining the CDR3 with reference TRBV19 and TRBJ2-7 gives the whole variable domain DGGITQSPKYLFRKEGQNVTLSCEQNLNHDAMYWYRQDPGQGLRLIYYSQIVNDFQKGDIAEGYSVSREKKESFPLTVTSAQKNPTAFYLCASSMTAGQGASEQYFGPGTRLTVT.

The V call is TRBV5-1, the J call TRBJ1-1; 9 nucleotides line up with TRBD1. Germline V gives CDR1 SGHRS, CDR2 YFSETQ. Trimming took 2 bases from V and 1 from J; bases not matched to a gene: 3. The CDR3 covers 15 residues. This CDR3 reads CASSFGDRANTEAFF. Here the CDR3 DNA reads TGCGCCAGCAGCTTCGGGGACAGGGCGAACACTGAAGCTTTCTTT.